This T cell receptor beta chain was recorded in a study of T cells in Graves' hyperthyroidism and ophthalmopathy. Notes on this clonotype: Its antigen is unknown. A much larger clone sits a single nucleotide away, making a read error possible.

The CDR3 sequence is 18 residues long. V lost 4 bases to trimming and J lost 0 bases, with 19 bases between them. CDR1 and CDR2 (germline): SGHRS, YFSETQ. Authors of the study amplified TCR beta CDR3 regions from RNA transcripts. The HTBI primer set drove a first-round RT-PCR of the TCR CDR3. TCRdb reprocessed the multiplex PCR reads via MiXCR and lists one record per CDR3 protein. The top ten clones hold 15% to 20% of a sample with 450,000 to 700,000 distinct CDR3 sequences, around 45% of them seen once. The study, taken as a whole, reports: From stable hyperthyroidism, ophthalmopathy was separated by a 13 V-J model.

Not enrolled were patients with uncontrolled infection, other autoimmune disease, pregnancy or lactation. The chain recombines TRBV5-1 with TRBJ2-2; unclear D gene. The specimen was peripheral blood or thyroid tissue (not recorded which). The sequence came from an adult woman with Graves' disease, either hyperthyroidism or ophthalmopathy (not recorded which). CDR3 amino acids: CASSPDPSGPSNTGELFF. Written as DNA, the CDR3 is TGCGCCAGCAGCCCCGATCCCTCCGGGCCCTCGAACACCGGGGAGCTGTTTTTT. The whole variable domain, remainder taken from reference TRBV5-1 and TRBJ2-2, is KAGVTQTPRYLIKTRGQQVTLSCSPISGHRSVSWYQQTPGQGLQFLFEYFSETQRNKGNFPGRFSGRQFSNSRSEMNVSTLELGDSALYLCASSPDPSGPSNTGELFFGEGSRLTVL.